This paragraph covers one TCR beta chain sequence. These data are taken from a study of shared clonotypes between healthy human individuals. Naive CD8 cells comprised CD45RO-negative, CCR7-positively selected cells, excluding terminally differentiated effector memory CD45RA+ cells. Sequencing used immunoSEQ multiplex PCR; TCRdb keeps in-frame clones, though not all of them. This sample has around 2,000,000 clones, with about 95% found just once. CDR1 is MGHRA, CDR2 YSYEKL, per germline. The germline V and J ends were trimmed by 2 bases and 6 bases, with 14 bases remaining between them. The CDR3 extends over 15 amino acids.

The chain recombines TRBV4-1 with TRBJ2-1, with D tentatively TRBD1 (6 bases). Sequencing input: naive CD8+ T cells sorted from blood. The clonotype originates from a man younger than 35 in good health. DNA for the CDR3: TGCGCCAGCAGCCAACCTCGGGACATCTCCAATGAGCAGTTCTTC. Translated: CASSQPRDISNEQFF.